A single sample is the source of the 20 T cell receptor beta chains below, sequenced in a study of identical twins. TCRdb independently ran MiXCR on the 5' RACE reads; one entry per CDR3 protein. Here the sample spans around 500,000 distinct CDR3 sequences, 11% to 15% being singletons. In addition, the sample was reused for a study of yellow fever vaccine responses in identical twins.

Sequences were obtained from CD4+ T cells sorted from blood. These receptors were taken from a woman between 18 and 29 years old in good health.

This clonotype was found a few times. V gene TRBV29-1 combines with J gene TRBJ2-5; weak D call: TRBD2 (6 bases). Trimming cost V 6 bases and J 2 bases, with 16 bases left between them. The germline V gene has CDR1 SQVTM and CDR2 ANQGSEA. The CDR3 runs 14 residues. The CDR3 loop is CSVRRRAVQETQYF. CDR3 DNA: TGCAGCGTACGTAGGAGGGCAGTACAAGAGACCCAGTACTTC.

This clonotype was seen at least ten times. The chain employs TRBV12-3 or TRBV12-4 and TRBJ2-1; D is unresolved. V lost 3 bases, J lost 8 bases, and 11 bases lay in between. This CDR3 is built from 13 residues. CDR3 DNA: TGTGCCAGCAGTTTTAATCTCGGCGATGAGCAGTTCTTC. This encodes CASSFNLGDEQFF.

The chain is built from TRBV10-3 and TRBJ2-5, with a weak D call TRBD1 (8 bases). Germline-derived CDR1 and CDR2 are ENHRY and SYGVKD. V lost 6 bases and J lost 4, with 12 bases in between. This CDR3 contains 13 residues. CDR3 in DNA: TGTGCCATCAGGGACAGGGAGGGAGAGACCCAGTACTTC. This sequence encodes CAIRDREGETQYF.

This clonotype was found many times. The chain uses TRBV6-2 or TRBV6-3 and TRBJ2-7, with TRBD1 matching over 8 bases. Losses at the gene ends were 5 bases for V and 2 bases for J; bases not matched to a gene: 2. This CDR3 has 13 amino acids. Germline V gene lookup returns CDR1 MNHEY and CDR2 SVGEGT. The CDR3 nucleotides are TGTGCCAGCAGTGGACAGGGTCCCTACGAGCAGTACTTC. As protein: CASSGQGPYEQYF.

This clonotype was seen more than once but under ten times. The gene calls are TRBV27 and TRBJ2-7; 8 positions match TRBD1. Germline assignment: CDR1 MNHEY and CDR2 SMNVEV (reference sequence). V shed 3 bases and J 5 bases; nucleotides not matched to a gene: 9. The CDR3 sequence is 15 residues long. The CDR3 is CASSFTSGGFDEQYF. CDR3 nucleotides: TGTGCCAGCAGTTTTACCTCAGGGGGCTTCGACGAGCAGTACTTC.

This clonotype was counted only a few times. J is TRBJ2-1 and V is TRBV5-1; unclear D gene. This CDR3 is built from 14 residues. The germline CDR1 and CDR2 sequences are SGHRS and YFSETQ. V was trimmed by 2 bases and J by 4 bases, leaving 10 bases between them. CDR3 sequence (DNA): TGCGCCAGCAGCTTCGGGTACCCTTACAATGAGCAGTTCTTC. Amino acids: CASSFGYPYNEQFF.

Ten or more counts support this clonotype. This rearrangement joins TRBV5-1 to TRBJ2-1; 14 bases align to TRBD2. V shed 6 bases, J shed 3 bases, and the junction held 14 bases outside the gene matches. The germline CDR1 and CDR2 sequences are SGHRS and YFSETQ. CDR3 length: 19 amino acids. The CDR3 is CASTRLAGGSSIGYNEQFF. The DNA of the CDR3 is TGCGCCAGCACCAGACTAGCGGGAGGGTCCTCCATAGGCTACAATGAGCAGTTCTTC.

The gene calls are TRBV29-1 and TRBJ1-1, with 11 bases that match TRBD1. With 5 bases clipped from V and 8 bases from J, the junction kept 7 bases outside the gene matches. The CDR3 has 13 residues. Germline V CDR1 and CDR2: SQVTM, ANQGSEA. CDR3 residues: CSVLRDRGTEAFF. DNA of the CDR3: TGCAGCGTTCTCCGGGACAGGGGGACGGAAGCTTTCTTT.

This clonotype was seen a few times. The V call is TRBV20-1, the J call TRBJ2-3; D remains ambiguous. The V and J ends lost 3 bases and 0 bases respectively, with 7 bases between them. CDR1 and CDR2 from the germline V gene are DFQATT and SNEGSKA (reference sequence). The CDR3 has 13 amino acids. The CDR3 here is CSARDHSTDTQYF. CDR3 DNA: TGCAGTGCTAGGGACCATAGCACAGATACGCAGTATTTT.

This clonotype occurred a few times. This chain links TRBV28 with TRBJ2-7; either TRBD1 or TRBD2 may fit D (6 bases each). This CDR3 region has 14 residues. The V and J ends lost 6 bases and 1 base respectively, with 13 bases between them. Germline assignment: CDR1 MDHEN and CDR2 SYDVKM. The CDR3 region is CASSVGGGSYEQYF. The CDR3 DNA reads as TGTGCCAGCAGCGTCGGGGGCGGTTCCTACGAGCAGTACTTC.

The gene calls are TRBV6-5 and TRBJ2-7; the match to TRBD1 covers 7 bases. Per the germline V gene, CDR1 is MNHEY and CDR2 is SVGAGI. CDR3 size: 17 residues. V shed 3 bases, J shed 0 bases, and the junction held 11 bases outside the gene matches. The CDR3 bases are TGTGCCAGCAGTTATTCGCTACAGGGGACACTCTCCTACGAGCAGTACTTC. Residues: CASSYSLQGTLSYEQYF.

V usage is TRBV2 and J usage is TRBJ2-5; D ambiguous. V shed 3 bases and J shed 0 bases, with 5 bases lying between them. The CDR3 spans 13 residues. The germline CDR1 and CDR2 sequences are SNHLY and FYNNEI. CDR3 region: CASSEPDQETQYF. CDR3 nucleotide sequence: TGTGCCAGCAGTGAGCCAGACCAAGAGACCCAGTACTTC.

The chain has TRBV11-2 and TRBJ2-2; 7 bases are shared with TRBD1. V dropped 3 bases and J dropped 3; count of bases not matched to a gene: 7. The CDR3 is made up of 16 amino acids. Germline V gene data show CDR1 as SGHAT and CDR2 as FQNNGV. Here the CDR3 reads CASSFQTGQYTGELFF. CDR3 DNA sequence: TGTGCCAGCAGCTTCCAAACGGGACAGTACACCGGGGAGCTGTTTTTT.

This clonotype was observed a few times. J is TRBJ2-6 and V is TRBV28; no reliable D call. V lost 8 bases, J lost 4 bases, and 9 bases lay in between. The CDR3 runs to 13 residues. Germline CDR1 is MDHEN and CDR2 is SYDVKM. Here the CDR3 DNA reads TGTGCCAGCGATAAGGCGGGGGCCAACGTCCTGACTTTC. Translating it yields CASDKAGANVLTF.

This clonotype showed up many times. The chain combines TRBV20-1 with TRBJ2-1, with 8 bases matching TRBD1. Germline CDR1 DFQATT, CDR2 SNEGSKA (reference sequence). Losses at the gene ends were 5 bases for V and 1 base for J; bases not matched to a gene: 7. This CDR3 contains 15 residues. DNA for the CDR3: TGCAGTGCTCGATTAACAGGGGGTTCCTACAATGAGCAGTTCTTC. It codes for CSARLTGGSYNEQFF.

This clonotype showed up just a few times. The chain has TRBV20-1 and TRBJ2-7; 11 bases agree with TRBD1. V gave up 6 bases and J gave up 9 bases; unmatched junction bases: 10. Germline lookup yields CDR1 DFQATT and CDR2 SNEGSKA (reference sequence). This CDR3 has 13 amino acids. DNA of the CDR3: TGCAGTGCAACCGGACAGGGGGCGGGATGGCAGTACTTC. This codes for CSATGQGAGWQYF.

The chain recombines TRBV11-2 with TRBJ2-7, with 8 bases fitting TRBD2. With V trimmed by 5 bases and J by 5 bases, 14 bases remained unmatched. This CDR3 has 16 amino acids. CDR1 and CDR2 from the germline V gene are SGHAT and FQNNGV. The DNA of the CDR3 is TGTGCCAGCAGCCCCTACCAGCGTAGCGGGATGGACGAGCAGTACTTC. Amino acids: CASSPYQRSGMDEQYF. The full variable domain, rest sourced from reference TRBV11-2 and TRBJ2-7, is EAGVAQSPRYKIIEKRQSVAFWCNPISGHATLYWYQQILGQGPKLLIQFQNNGVVDDSQLPKDRFSAERLKGVDSTLKIQPAKLEDSAVYLCASSPYQRSGMDEQYFGPGTRLTVT.

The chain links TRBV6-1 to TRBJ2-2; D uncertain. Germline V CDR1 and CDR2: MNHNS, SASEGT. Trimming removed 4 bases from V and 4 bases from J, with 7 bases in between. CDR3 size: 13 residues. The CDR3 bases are TGTGCCAGCAGTGCGACGGTCACCGGGGAGCTGTTTTTT. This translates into CASSATVTGELFF.

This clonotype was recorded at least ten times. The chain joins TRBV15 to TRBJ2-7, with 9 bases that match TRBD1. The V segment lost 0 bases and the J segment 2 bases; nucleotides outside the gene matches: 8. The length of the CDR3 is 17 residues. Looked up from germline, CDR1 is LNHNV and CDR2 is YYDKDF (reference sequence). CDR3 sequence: CATSRDRGGTGTYEQYF. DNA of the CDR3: TGTGCCACCAGCAGAGATCGTGGGGGGACAGGGACCTACGAGCAGTACTTC.

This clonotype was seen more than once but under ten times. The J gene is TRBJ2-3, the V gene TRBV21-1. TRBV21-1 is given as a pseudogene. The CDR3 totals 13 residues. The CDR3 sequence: CASSKGGADTQYF. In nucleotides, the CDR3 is TGTGCCAGCAGCAAAGGTGGGGCAGATACGCAGTATTTT.